This T cell receptor beta chain appears in the sequencing data of a study of CD8+CD57+ T cells in acquired aplastic anemia. Patients who underwent sequencing had shown CD8+CD57+ cell expansion by flow cytometry. The blood sampling took place in patients who had so far received no therapy. A word on this clonotype: Antigen: not known.

Genomic DNA acted as the template from which TCR beta VDJ combination and CDR3 sequence profiling were carried out. Each CDR3 protein gets one entry after TCRdb re-called the reads with MiXCR. This table holds around 200,000 distinct CDR3 sequences, around half found once. The CDR3 is made up of 13 amino acids. CDR1 SGDLS and CDR2 YYNGEE come from the germline V gene. Trimming shortened V by 0 bases and J by 3 bases, and 6 bases separated the two germline ends. Regarding the study as a whole: Sharing between patients and controls was observed for roughly 29 CD8+ CDR3 sequences.

This TCR was recovered from a human donor with aplastic anemia. The rearrangement links TRBV9 to TRBJ2-5; D is unclear. The sample consisted of sorted CD4+, CD8+, or CD8+CD57+ T cells (not recorded which) from PBMCs. The CDR3 spells CASSVGPEETQYF. The CDR3 nucleotides are TGTGCCAGCAGCGTAGGTCCTGAAGAGACCCAGTACTTC.